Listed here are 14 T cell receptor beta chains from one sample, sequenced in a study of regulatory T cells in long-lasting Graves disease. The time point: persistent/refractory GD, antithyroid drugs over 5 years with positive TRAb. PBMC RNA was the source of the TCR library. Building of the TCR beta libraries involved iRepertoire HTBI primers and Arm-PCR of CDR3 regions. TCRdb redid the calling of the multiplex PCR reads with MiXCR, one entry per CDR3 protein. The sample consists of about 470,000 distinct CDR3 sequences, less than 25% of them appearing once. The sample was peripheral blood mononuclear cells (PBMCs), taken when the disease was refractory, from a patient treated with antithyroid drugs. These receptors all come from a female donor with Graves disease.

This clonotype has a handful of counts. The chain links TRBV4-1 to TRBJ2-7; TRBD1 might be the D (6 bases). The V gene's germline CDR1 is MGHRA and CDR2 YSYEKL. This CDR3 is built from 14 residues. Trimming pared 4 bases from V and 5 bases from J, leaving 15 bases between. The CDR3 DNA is TGCGCCAGCAGCCCATTCACAGGGCCGAACGAGCAGTACTTC. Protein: CASSPFTGPNEQYF.

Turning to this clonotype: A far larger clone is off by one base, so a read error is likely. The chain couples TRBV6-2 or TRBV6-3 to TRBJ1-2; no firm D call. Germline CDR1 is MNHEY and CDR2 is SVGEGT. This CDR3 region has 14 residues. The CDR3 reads CASNYSTHSYGYTF. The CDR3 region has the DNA TGTGCCAGCAATTACTCTACTCATTCCTATGGCTACACCTTC.

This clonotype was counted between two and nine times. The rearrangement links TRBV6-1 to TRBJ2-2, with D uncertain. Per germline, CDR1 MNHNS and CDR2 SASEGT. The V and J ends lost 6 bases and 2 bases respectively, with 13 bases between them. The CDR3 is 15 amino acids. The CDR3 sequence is CASSRGSVNTGELFF. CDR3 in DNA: TGTGCCAGCAGCCGAGGATCAGTAAACACCGGGGAGCTGTTTTTT.

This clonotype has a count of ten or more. The CDR3 DNA reads as TGTGCCAGCAGTTTCCGGGCTAGCGGGTCCTACGAGCAGTACTTC. Protein: CASSFRASGSYEQYF. This chain connects TRBV27 to TRBJ2-7, with TRBD2 matching over 8 bases. The germline V gene encodes CDR1 MNHEY and CDR2 SMNVEV (reference sequence). Trimming removed 3 bases from V and 1 base from J; junction bases left unmatched: 5. The CDR3 totals 15 residues.

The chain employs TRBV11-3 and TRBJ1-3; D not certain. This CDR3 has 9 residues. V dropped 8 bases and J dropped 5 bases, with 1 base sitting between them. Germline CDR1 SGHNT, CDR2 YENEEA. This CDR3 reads CASRNTIYF. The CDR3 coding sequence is TGTGCCAGCCGAAACACCATATATTTT. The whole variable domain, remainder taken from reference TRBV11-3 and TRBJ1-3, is EAGVVQSPRYKIIEKKQPVAFWCNPISGHNTLYWYLQNLGQGPELLIRYENEEAVDDSQLPKDRFSAERLKGVDSTLKIQPAELGDSAVYLCASRNTIYFGEGSWLTVV.

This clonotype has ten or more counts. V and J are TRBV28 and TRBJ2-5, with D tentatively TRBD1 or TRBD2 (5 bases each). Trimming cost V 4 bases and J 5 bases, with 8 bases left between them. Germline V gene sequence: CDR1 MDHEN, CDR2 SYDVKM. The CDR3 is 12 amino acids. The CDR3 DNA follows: TGTGCCAGCAGTTCGGGGCGGGAGACCCAGTACTTC. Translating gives CASSSGRETQYF.

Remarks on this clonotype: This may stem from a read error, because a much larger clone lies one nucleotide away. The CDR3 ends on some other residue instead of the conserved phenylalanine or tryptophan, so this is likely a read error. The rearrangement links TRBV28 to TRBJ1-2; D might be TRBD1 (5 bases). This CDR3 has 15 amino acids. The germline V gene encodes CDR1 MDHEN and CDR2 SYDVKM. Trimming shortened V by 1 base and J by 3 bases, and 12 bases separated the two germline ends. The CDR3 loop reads CASSLFPGRYYGYTS. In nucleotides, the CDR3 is TGTGCCAGCAGTTTATTTCCGGGGCGTTACTATGGCTACACCTCC.

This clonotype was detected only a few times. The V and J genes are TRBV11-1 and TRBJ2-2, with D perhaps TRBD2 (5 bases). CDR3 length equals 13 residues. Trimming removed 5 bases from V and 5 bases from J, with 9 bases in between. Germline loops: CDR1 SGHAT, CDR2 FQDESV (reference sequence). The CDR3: CASSIRETGELFF. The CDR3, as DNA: TGTGCCAGCAGCATTAGGGAGACCGGGGAGCTGTTTTTT.

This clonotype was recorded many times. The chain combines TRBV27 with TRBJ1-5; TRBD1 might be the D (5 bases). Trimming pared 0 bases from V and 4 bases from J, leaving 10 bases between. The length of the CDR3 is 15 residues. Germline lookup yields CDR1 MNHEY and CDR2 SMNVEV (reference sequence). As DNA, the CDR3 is TGTGCCAGCAGTTTATCGGTAGGGGCAAATCAGCCCCAGCATTTT. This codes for CASSLSVGANQPQHF.

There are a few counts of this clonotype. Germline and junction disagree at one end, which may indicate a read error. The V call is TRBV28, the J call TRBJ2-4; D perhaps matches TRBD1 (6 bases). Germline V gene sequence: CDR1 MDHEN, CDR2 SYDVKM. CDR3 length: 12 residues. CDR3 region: CASSLEMGDIRF. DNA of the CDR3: TGTGCCAGCAGTTTAGAGATGGGGGACATTCGCTTC.

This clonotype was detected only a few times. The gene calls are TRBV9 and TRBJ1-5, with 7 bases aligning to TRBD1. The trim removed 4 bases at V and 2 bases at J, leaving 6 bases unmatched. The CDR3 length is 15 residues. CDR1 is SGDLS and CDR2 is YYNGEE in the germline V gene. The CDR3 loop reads CASSTGDRGNQPQHF. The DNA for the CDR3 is TGTGCCAGCAGCACTGGAGACAGGGGCAATCAGCCCCAGCATTTT.

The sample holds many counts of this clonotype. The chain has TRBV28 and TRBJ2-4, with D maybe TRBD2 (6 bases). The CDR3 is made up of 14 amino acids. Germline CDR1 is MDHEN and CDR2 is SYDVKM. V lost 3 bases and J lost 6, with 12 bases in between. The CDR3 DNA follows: TGTGCCAGCAGTTTGGCGGGACCCACAAACATTCAGTACTTC. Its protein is CASSLAGPTNIQYF.

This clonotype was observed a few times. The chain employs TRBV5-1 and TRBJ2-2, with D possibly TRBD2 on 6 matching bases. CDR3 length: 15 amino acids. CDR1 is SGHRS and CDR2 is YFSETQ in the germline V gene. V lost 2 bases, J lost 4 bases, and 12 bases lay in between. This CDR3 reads CASSFLGEVTGELFF. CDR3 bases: TGCGCCAGCAGCTTCCTGGGGGAGGTCACCGGGGAGCTGTTTTTT.

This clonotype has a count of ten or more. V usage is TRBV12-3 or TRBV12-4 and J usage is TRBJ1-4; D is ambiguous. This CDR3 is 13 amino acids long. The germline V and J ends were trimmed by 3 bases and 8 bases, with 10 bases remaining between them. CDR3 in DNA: TGTGCCAGCAGTTTGGTGGGTTGGGAAAAACTGTTTTTT. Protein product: CASSLVGWEKLFF.